This T cell receptor beta chain originates from a study of blood T cell repertoires in COVID-19. Study in general: Samples taken during acute and convalescent COVID-19 were collected in the United States, Italy and Spain.

The CDR3 consists of 17 residues. Per germline, CDR1 SEHNR and CDR2 FQNEAQ (reference sequence). V gave up 8 bases and J gave up 0 bases, with 22 bases separating them. Libraries were prepared by immunoSEQ multiplex PCR; TCRdb keeps only in-frame clonotypes and omits some of them. The sample includes some 180,000 clones, around 80% of them seen just once. The TCR was taken from a human donor in a cohort sampled during active COVID-19. The chain uses TRBV7-9 and TRBJ1-2; unclear D gene. The sequenced sample consisted of peripheral blood. Written as DNA, the CDR3 is TGTGCCAGCCTCGTTAGAACCCAGACAACTCCTAACTATGGCTACACCTTC. Its translation is CASLVRTQTTPNYGYTF.